This T cell receptor (beta chain) derives from a study of OX40 agonist ivuxolimab in advanced cancers. Broader study findings: CD8+ T cells showed, on average, more clonal expansion than CD4+ cells.

Measured with immunoSEQ multiplex PCR; TCRdb has only the in-frame clones, and not every one. The sample shows about 110,000 clones, 90% of them seen only once. Worth noting for this clone: Its matching antigen is unknown.

The ends lost 1 base at V and 6 bases at J; junction bases unmatched: 6. This CDR3 spans 15 amino acids. The V gene's germline CDR1 is SGHTA and CDR2 FQGNSA. At cycle 4 day 1, cycle 7 day 1, and baseline, blood was sampled. The source was CD4+ or CD8+ T cells sorted from blood, collected in a trial of the OX40 agonist ivuxolimab. The receptor was derived from an adult with an advanced solid tumor such as melanoma, head and neck, liver or kidney cancer. V usage is TRBV7-2 and J usage is TRBJ2-7; TRBD2 matches 10 bases. This CDR3 is CASSLEGTSAAEQYF. The CDR3 DNA sequence: TGTGCCAGCAGCTTAGAGGGGACTAGCGCAGCCGAGCAGTACTTC.